The 16 T cell receptor beta chains listed next were all sequenced from one sample in a study of response to subunit inactivated influenza vaccine. MiXCR, run by TCRdb on the RT-PCR reads, gives a single entry per CDR3 protein. The table includes under 550,000 distinct CDR3 sequences, approximately 7.7% detected once. Here the sequenced sample was PBMCs from blood, taken 23 months after vaccination. The receptors here all came from a man aged 50 to 69 who received an inactivated influenza vaccine.

There are many counts of this clonotype. V usage is TRBV4-1 and J usage is TRBJ1-5; no definite D call. There are 13 residues in the CDR3. V dropped 4 bases and J dropped 4 bases, with 8 bases sitting between them. Per germline, CDR1 MGHRA and CDR2 YSYEKL. CDR3 DNA sequence: TGCGCCAGCAGCCCTCAACTTAATCAGCCCCAGCATTTT. This codes for CASSPQLNQPQHF.

In this sample, this clonotype turned up a few times. The chain joins TRBV6-2 or TRBV6-3 to TRBJ2-1; D gene ambiguous. CDR1 is MNHEY, CDR2 SVGEGT, per germline. Trimming removed 5 bases from V and 5 bases from J, with 13 bases in between. The CDR3 has 14 amino acids. The CDR3 reads CASSHVHLNNEQFF. The CDR3, as DNA: TGTGCCAGCAGTCACGTCCACTTGAACAATGAGCAGTTCTTC.

This clonotype was picked up many times. The chain joins TRBV12-3 or TRBV12-4 to TRBJ2-1; D gene unclear. Deletions cut 3 bases from V and 7 bases from J, with 13 bases between. The CDR3 is made up of 14 amino acids. The CDR3, as DNA: TGTGCCAGCAGTTTTTGGGGAAGGGAAAATGAGCAGTTCTTC. Translation: CASSFWGRENEQFF.

This clonotype was counted only a few times. V gene TRBV28 combines with J gene TRBJ2-7, with D possibly matching TRBD1 (5 bases). V lost 8 bases and J lost 3, with 11 bases in between. The CDR3 sequence is 12 residues long. CDR1 and CDR2 from the germline V gene are MDHEN and SYDVKM. The CDR3 protein is CASEIQGYEQYF. The CDR3 coding sequence is TGTGCCAGCGAAATCCAGGGCTACGAGCAGTACTTC.

This clonotype was seen repeatedly, ten times or more. This chain links TRBV20-1 with TRBJ2-3, with D maybe TRBD1 (6 bases). V was pared by 4 bases and J by 8 bases, with 19 bases between. The CDR3 extends over 14 amino acids. In germline, CDR1 is DFQATT, CDR2 SNEGSKA (reference sequence). This CDR3 is CSAIGGHDQSTQYF. CDR3 sequence (DNA): TGCAGTGCTATAGGGGGACACGACCAGTCTACGCAGTATTTT.

This clonotype was recorded many times. The chain is built from TRBV12-3 or TRBV12-4 and TRBJ2-5, with TRBD1 identical over 7 bases. This CDR3 contains 14 residues. J gave up 2 bases and V 3 bases, and 3 bases lay outside the gene matches. The CDR3 DNA is TGTGCCAGCAGTTTGGAGACAGGGCAAGAGACCCAGTACTTC. It encodes CASSLETGQETQYF.

The chain combines TRBV12-3 or TRBV12-4 with TRBJ2-2; 9 bases align to TRBD2. The V segment lost 2 bases and the J segment 7 bases; nucleotides outside the gene matches: 5. The length of the CDR3 is 15 residues. CDR3 DNA: TGTGCCAGCAGTTTAAGTGCGGGAGGGGACGGGGAGCTGTTTTTT. The encoded protein is CASSLSAGGDGELFF.

The chain links TRBV20-1 to TRBJ2-3; TRBD1 matches 9 bases. The CDR3 loop spans 16 amino acids. Losses at the gene ends were 3 bases for V and 5 bases for J; bases not matched to a gene: 12. In germline, CDR1 is DFQATT, CDR2 SNEGSKA (reference sequence). CDR3 amino acids: CSASSGQGIVKDTQYF. As DNA, the CDR3 is TGCAGTGCTAGTTCTGGACAGGGGATTGTTAAAGATACGCAGTATTTT.

The chain couples TRBV10-3 to TRBJ2-3; D might be TRBD1 (6 bases). The V gene lost 7 bases and the J gene lost 6 bases, with 8 bases spanning the gap. Germline V gene data show CDR1 as ENHRY and CDR2 as SYGVKD. The CDR3 runs 11 residues. DNA for the CDR3: TGTGCCATCACCGACAGGGATACGCAGTATTTT. Protein product: CAITDRDTQYF.

This clonotype was observed many times. The chain employs TRBV29-1 and TRBJ2-1; D is uncertain. This CDR3 comprises 15 residues. CDR1 SQVTM and CDR2 ANQGSEA come from the germline V gene. V gave up 4 bases and J gave up 0 bases, with 13 bases separating them. DNA of the CDR3: TGCAGCGTTGGACTTCAGCGCGCCTCCTACAATGAGCAGTTCTTC. This translates into CSVGLQRASYNEQFF.

V usage is TRBV6-2 or TRBV6-3 and J usage is TRBJ1-5; possible D gene TRBD1, 5 bases. The V and J ends lost 10 bases and 2 bases respectively, with 12 bases between them. The germline gives CDR1 MNHEY, CDR2 SVGEGT. The CDR3 runs to 13 residues. The CDR3 region is CATRRGGNQPQHF. In nucleotides, the CDR3 is TGTGCCACCAGGCGGGGGGGCAATCAGCCCCAGCATTTT.

The table lists this clonotype with a few counts. V usage is TRBV19 and J usage is TRBJ1-1; no clear D gene. V lost 3 bases and J lost 1, with 9 bases in between. CDR3 length: 14 residues. Germline CDR1 LNHDA, CDR2 SQIVND (reference sequence). The CDR3 bases are TGTGCCAGTAGTATCGCGGGGAAGAACACTGAAGCTTTCTTT. The encoded protein is CASSIAGKNTEAFF.

V is TRBV24-1 and J is TRBJ1-5; tentative D call: TRBD1 (6 bases). Per germline, CDR1 KGHDR and CDR2 SFDVKD. This CDR3 has 14 amino acids. The V and J ends lost 9 bases and 3 bases respectively, with 14 bases between them. CDR3 loop: CATSRTDANQPQHF. The CDR3 nucleotides are TGTGCCACCTCACGGACAGACGCCAATCAGCCCCAGCATTTT.

This clonotype was counted a few times. The chain has TRBV20-1 and TRBJ2-1; 8 nucleotides align to TRBD2. CDR3 length: 16 amino acids. Germline V gene lookup returns CDR1 DFQATT and CDR2 SNEGSKA (reference sequence). The junction had 5 bases not matched to a gene; V was cut back by 0 bases and J by 1 base. The CDR3 reads CSARDTGGGSYNEQFF. Written as DNA, the CDR3 is TGCAGTGCTAGAGATACGGGCGGGGGGTCCTACAATGAGCAGTTCTTC.

This clonotype was found a few times. Written as DNA, the CDR3 is TGTGCCAGCAAGCCGGGACTAGCGGACGAGCAGTACTTC. Translation: CASKPGLADEQYF. The V gene is TRBV6-2 or TRBV6-3, the J gene TRBJ2-7, with TRBD2 identical over 11 bases. J gave up 5 bases and V 7 bases, and 4 bases lay outside the gene matches. This CDR3 is built from 13 residues. Germline V gene sequence: CDR1 MNHEY, CDR2 SVGEGT.

The chain has TRBV20-1 and TRBJ1-5; no firm D call. This CDR3 region has 13 residues. V gave up 6 bases and J gave up 0 bases, with 9 bases separating them. CDR1 and CDR2 from the germline V gene are DFQATT and SNEGSKA (reference sequence). CDR3 DNA sequence: TGCAGTGCCCCTAGGAGTAGCAATCAGCCCCAGCATTTT. Protein product: CSAPRSSNQPQHF.